A selection of T cell receptor beta chains follows, all from one sample in a study of CD8 T cells in ankylosing spondylitis. TCRdb re-analysed the 5' RACE reads in MiXCR, keeping a single row per CDR3 protein. The sample lists over 130,000 distinct CDR3 sequences, around 43% occurring once. Sequenced material: synovial fluid, either unsorted or a sorted T cell fraction (not recorded which). The receptors were gathered from a male donor with ankylosing spondylitis. Both conserved end residues are trimmed from each CDR3. The order of the fields is V gene, J gene, CDR3 protein.

v_gene: TRBV7-4
j_gene: TRBJ2-1
CDR3aa: ASSLAGTSGNNEQF

v_gene: TRBV4-3
j_gene: TRBJ2-1
CDR3aa: ASSPRGDYNEQF

v_gene: TRBV19
j_gene: TRBJ2-2
CDR3aa: ASSTPAGRGELF

v_gene: TRBV11-2
j_gene: TRBJ2-7
CDR3aa: ASSLALWEEQY

v_gene: TRBV6-4
j_gene: TRBJ2-7
CDR3aa: ASMICLNRDRGYEQY

v_gene: TRBV6-5
j_gene: TRBJ2-5
CDR3aa: ASSLSRESGPQETQY

v_gene: TRBV6-2/TRBV6-3
j_gene: TRBJ2-2
CDR3aa: ASSTPLNTGELF

v_gene: TRBV4-3
j_gene: TRBJ2-5
CDR3aa: ASSQERGGQETQY

v_gene: TRBV5-4
j_gene: TRBJ2-1
CDR3aa: ASSLDAGGPANEQF

v_gene: TRBV29-1
j_gene: TRBJ1-1
CDR3aa: SVVPRAGLFPLGTEAF

v_gene: TRBV7-9
j_gene: TRBJ1-5
CDR3aa: ASSLTTENQPQH

v_gene: TRBV12-3/TRBV12-4
j_gene: TRBJ2-1
CDR3aa: ASSLVGVFVSYNEQF

v_gene: TRBV5-6
j_gene: TRBJ2-1
CDR3aa: ASSLQGYNEQF

v_gene: TRBV29-1
j_gene: TRBJ1-1
CDR3aa: SVERGAVDTEAF

v_gene: TRBV28
j_gene: TRBJ2-1
CDR3aa: ASSSRLARYNEQF

v_gene: TRBV11-2
j_gene: TRBJ2-1
CDR3aa: ASSLEGFLGLAGGGEHNEQF

v_gene: TRBV25-1
j_gene: TRBJ2-7
CDR3aa: ASSDGGPEGY

v_gene: TRBV4-3
j_gene: TRBJ1-2
CDR3aa: ASSADSYLAGYT

v_gene: TRBV29-1
j_gene: TRBJ2-7
CDR3aa: SVVFGTSYEQY

v_gene: TRBV5-5
j_gene: TRBJ1-2
CDR3aa: ASSLVAGGVRGYT

v_gene: TRBV10-3
j_gene: TRBJ2-2
CDR3aa: ATARLGLAGVIGTGELF

v_gene: TRBV20-1
j_gene: TRBJ2-5
CDR3aa: SARRGGDGETQY

v_gene: TRBV7-8
j_gene: TRBJ2-1
CDR3aa: ASSFHFSDEQF

v_gene: TRBV20-1
j_gene: TRBJ2-1
CDR3aa: SARHPDHLHEQF

v_gene: TRBV7-3
j_gene: TRBJ2-1
CDR3aa: ASSYSSGPYNEQF

v_gene: TRBV6-2/TRBV6-3
j_gene: TRBJ2-1
CDR3aa: ASSYLEGLARSYNEQF

v_gene: TRBV7-2
j_gene: TRBJ1-3
CDR3aa: ASSPRGAPGNTIY